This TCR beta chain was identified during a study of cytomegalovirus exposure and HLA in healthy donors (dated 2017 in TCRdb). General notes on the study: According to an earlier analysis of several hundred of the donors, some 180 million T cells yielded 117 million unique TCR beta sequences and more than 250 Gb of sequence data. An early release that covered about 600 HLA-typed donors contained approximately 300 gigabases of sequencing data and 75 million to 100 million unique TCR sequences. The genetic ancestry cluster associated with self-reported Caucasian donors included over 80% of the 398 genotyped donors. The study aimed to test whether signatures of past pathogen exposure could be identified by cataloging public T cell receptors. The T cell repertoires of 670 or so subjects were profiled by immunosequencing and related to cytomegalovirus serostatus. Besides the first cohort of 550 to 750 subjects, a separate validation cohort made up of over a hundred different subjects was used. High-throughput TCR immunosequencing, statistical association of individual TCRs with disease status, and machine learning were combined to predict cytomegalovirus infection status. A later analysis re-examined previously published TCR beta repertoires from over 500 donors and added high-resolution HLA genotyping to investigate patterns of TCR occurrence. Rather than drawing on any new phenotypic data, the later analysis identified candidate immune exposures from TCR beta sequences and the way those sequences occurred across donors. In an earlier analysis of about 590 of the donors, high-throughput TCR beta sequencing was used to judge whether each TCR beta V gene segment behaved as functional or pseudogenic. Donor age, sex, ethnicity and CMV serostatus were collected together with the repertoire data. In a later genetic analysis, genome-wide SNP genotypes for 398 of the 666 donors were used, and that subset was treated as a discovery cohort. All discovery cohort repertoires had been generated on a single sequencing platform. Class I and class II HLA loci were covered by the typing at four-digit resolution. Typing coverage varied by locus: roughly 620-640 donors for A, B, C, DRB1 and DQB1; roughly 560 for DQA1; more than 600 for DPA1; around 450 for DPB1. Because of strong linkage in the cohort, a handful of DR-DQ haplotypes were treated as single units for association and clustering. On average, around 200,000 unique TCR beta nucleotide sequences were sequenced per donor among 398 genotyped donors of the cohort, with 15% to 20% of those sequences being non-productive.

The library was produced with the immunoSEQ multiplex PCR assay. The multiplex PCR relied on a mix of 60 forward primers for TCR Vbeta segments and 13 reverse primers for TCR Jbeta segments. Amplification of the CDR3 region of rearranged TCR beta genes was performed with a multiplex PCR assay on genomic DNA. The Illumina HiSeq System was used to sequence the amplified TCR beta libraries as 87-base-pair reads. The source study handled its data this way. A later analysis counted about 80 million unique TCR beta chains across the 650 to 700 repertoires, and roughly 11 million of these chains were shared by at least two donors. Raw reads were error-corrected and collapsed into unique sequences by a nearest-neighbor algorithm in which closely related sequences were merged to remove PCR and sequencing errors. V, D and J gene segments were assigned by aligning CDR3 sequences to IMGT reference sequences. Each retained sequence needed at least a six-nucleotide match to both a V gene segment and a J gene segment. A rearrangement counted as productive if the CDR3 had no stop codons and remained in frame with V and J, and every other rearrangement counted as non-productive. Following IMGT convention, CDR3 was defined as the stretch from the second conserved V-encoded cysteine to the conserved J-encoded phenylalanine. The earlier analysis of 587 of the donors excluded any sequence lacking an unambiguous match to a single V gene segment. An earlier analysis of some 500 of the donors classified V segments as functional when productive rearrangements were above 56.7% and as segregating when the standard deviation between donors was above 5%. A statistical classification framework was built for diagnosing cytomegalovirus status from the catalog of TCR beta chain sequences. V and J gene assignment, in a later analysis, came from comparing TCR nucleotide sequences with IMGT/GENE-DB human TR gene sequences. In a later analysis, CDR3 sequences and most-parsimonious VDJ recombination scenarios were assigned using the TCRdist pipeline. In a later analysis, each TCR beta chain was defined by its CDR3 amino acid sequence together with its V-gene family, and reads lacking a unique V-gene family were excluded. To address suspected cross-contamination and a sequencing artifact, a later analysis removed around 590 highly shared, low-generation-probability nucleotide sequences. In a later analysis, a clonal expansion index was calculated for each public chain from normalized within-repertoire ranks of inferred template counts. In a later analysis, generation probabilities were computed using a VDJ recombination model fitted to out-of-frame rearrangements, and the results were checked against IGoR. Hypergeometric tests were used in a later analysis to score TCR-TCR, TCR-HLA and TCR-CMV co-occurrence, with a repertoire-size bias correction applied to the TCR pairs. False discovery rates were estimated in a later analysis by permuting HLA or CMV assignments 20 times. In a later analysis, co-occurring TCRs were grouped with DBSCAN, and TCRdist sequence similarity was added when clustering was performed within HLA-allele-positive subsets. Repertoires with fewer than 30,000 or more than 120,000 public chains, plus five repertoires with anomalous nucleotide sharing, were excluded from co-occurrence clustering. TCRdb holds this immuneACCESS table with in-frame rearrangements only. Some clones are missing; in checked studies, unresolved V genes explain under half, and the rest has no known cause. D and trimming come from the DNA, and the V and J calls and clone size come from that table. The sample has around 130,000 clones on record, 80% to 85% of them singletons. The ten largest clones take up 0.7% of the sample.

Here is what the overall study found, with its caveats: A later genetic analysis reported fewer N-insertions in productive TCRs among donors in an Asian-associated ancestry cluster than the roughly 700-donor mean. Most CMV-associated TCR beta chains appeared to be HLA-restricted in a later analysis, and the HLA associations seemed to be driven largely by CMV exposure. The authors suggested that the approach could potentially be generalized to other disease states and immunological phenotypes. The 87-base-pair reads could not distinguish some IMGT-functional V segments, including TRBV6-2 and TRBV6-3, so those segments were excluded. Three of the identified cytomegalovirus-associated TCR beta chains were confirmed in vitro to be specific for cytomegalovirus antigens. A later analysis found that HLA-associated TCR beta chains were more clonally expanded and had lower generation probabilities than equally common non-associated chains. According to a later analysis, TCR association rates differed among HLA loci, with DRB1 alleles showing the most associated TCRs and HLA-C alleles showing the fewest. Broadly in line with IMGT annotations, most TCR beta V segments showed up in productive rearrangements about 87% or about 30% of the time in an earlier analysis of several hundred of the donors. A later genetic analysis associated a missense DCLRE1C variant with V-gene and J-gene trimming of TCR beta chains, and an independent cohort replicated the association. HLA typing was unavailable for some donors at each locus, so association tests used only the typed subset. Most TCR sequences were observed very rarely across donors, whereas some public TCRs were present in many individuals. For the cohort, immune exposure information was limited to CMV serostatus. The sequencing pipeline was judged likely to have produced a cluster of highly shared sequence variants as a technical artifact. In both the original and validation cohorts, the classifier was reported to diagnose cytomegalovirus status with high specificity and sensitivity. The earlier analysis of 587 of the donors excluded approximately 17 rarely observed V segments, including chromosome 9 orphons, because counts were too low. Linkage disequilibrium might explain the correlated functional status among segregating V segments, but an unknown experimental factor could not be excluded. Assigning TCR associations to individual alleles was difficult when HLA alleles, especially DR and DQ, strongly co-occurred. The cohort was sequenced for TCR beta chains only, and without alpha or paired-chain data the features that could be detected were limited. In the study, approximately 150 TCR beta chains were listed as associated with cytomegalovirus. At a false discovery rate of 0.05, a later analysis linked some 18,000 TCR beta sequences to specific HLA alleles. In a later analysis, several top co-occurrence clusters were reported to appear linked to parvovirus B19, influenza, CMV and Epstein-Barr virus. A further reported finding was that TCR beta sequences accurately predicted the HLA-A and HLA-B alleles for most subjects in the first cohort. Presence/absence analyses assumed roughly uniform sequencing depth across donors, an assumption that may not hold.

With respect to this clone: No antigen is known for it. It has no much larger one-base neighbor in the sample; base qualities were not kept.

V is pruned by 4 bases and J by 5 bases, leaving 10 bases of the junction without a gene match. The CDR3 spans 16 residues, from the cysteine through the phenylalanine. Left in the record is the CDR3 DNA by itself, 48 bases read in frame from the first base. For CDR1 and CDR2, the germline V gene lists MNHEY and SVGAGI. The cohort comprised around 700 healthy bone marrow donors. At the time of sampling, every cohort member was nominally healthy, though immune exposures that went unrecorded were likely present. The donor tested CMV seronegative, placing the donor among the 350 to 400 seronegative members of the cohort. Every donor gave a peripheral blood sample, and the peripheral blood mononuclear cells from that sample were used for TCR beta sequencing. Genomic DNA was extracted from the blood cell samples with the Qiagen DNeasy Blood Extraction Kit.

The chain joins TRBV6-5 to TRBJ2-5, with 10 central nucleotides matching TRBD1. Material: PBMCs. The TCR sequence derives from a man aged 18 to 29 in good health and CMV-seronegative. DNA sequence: TGTGCCAGCAGTTTGAGAAAGACAGGGGGCTCGGAGACCCAGTACTTC. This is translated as CASSLRKTGGSETQYF.